The clone carrying this T cell receptor (beta chain) was counted only a few times. Its antigen remains unidentified. This sample stems from a study of human T cells and chemical hapten exposure. The trim removed 4 bases at V and 2 bases at J, leaving 8 bases unmatched. In germline, CDR1 is LNHDA, CDR2 SQIVND (reference sequence). This CDR3 has 16 amino acids. MiXCR, run by TCRdb on the RACE reads, gives a single entry per CDR3 protein. The sample consists of 55,000 to 75,000 distinct CDR3 sequences, 12% of them appearing once. Time point given: patch test 3, about 24 weeks after DPC sensitization. Regarding treatment: therapeutic diphenylcyclopropenone sensitization with weekly scalp DPC. Study-level points and caveats: There were significantly more large CDR3 similarity clusters among expanded TCRs than among controls.

The TCR sequence derives from a man under 40 with alopecia areata. Some clones in this sample may be carry-over from other donors' samples. Sequenced here: whole blood, sampled in connection with sensitization to the hapten diphenylcyclopropenone (DPC). This chain uses TRBV19 with TRBJ2-3, with TRBD2 matching over 8 bases. The CDR3 loop is CASSTNSGAFTDTQYF. The DNA of the CDR3 is TGTGCCAGTAGTACAAATAGCGGGGCCTTCACAGATACGCAGTATTTT.